The rows below give T cell receptor beta chains drawn from one sample of a study of identical twins. TCRdb reprocessed the 5' RACE reads with MiXCR, giving one entry per CDR3 protein. The table shows around 1.7 million distinct CDR3 sequences, with under 35% occurring only once. Sequenced sample: cord blood. All receptors come from a newborn girl in good health. The CDR3 runs from the conserved cysteine through the conserved F or W. D genes are given only for firm matches. Expanded clones get a size class; other rows say once, few or many, or leave the size out.

J,D,size,V,CDR3,DNA
TRBJ2-3,-,few,TRBV13,CASSLAGSEYVDTQYF,TGTGCCAGCAGCTTAGCGGGTAGCGAATACGTAGATACGCAGTATTTT
TRBJ1-5,-,-,TRBV5-1,CASSSTGPDQPQHF,TGCGCCAGCAGCTCGACAGGTCCGGATCAGCCCCAGCATTTT
TRBJ2-3,-,-,TRBV5-4,CASSHAGASTDTQYF,TGTGCCAGCAGCCACGCGGGGGCTAGCACAGATACGCAGTATTTT
TRBJ2-7,-,few,TRBV2,CASSELRQREQYF,TGTGCCAGCAGTGAGTTGAGACAGAGGGAGCAGTACTTC
TRBJ2-3,TRBD2,few,TRBV20-1,CSARGAGGPDTQYF,TGCAGTGCTAGAGGCGCGGGAGGGCCAGATACGCAGTATTTT
TRBJ1-2,-,few,TRBV12-5,CASGPQGYGYTF,TGTGCTAGTGGCCCCCAGGGCTATGGCTACACCTTC
TRBJ2-7,TRBD1,few,TRBV20-1,CSARVPTGLAYEQYF,TGCAGTGCTAGAGTCCCGACAGGGCTAGCCTACGAGCAGTACTTC
TRBJ2-7,-,few,TRBV6-5,CASSYSPAVSVYEQYF,TGTGCCAGCAGTTACTCTCCTGCCGTTTCTGTCTACGAGCAGTACTTC
TRBJ2-2,-,-,TRBV5-6,CASSWGDTGELFF,TGTGCCAGCAGCTGGGGGGACACCGGGGAGCTGTTTTTT
TRBJ1-5,-,once,TRBV6-2/TRBV6-3,CASSWKNLGQPQHF,TGTGCCAGCAGTTGGAAGAATCTGGGACAGCCCCAGCATTTT
TRBJ1-4,TRBD1,few,TRBV15,CATSGLQGLNEKLFF,TGTGCCACCAGCGGACTACAGGGGCTTAATGAAAAACTGTTTTTT
TRBJ1-3,TRBD1,-,TRBV9,CASSEGQGSSGNTIYF,TGTGCCAGCAGCGAAGGACAGGGGAGCTCTGGAAACACCATATATTTT
TRBJ2-5,-,-,TRBV11-2,CVSSLEDQETQYF,TGTGTCAGCAGCTTAGAGGACCAAGAGACCCAGTACTTC
TRBJ2-1,-,-,TRBV9,CASSVSPKHEQFF,TGTGCCAGCAGCGTAAGTCCTAAGCATGAGCAGTTCTTC
TRBJ2-3,TRBD2,few,TRBV29-1,CSAQGSGRGYPQYF,TGCAGCGCCCAAGGTAGCGGGAGAGGGTACCCGCAGTATTTT
TRBJ1-2,-,-,TRBV19,CASSIAASYGHTF,TGTGCCAGTAGTATCGCGGCGAGCTATGGCCACACCTTC
TRBJ1-5,-,few,TRBV12-3/TRBV12-4,CASSSGHDNQPQHF,TGTGCCAGCAGTTCGGGACACGATAATCAGCCCCAGCATTTT
TRBJ2-7,-,-,TRBV7-2,CAGSVSSANTYEQYF,TGTGCCGGCAGCGTGTCTAGCGCGAATACCTACGAGCAGTACTTC
TRBJ2-7,-,-,TRBV18,CASPPNTGSYEQYF,TGTGCCAGCCCACCAAATACCGGCTCCTACGAGCAGTACTTC
TRBJ2-3,-,many,TRBV14,CASSLTTGRRTDTQYF,TGTGCCAGCAGCCTAACTACAGGCCGGCGGACAGATACGCAGTATTTT
TRBJ2-3,TRBD1,few,TRBV12-3/TRBV12-4,CASSFPAGQGGDTQYF,TGTGCCAGCAGTTTTCCGGCGGGACAGGGGGGGGATACGCAGTATTTT
TRBJ2-5,-,-,TRBV21-1,CARKTLQGMKVYEQYF,TGTGCCAGGAAGACGCTACAGGGAATGAAGGTGTATGAGCAGTACTTC
TRBJ2-3,TRBD2,-,TRBV2,CASSFSSGRGDTQYF,TGTGCCAGCAGTTTCTCTAGCGGGAGAGGAGATACGCAGTATTTT
TRBJ2-3,TRBD2,-,TRBV20-1,CGALAGGPDSDTQYF,TGCGGTGCTTTAGCGGGGGGGCCTGACTCAGATACGCAGTATTTT